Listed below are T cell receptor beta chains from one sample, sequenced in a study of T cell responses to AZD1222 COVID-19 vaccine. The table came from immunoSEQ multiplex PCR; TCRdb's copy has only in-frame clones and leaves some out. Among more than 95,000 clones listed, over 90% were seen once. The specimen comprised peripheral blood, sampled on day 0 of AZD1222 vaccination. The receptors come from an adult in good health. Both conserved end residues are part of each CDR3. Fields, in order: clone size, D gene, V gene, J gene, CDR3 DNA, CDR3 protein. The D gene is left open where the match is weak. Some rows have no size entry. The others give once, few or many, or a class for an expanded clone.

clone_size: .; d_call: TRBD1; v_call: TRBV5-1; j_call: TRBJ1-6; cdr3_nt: TGCGCCAGCAGCTTAATAGAGGGGGCGCGTTCACCCCTCCACTTT; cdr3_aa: CASSLIEGARSPLHF
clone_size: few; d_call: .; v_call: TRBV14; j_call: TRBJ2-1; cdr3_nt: TGTGCCAGCAGTCAAGCGGCCAAGAGGTCCTACAATGAGCAGTTCTTC; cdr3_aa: CASSQAAKRSYNEQFF
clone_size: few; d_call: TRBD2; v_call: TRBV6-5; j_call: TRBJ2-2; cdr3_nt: TGTGCCAGCGGACTAGCGGGAGACACCGGGGAGCTGTTTTTT; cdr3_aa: CASGLAGDTGELFF
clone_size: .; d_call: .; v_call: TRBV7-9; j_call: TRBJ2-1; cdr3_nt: TGTGCCAGCGGCCGTCGGGGATACAATGAGCAGTTCTTC; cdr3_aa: CASGRRGYNEQFF
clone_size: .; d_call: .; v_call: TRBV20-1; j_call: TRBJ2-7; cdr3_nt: TGCAGTGCTAGTGAAAAATACGAGCAGTACTTC; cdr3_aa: CSASEKYEQYF
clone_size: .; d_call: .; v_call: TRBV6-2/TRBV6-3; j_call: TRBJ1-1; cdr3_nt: TGTGCCAGCAGTTACTCATTCCGGGAGCCGAACACTGAAGCTTTCTTT; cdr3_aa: CASSYSFREPNTEAFF
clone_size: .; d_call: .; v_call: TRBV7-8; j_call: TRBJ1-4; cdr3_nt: TGTGCCAGCAGACAAAACAGGGTGCGGGAGGAAAAACTGTTTTTT; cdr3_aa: CASRQNRVREEKLFF
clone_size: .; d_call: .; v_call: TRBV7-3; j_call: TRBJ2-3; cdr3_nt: TGTGCCAGCAGCCCCGGAGTTAGCACAGATACGCAGTATTTT; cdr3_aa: CASSPGVSTDTQYF
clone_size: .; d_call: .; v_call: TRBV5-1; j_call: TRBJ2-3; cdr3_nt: TGCGCCAGCAGCGAATGGGACGGGGTTAGCACAGATACGCAGTATTTT; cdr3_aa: CASSEWDGVSTDTQYF
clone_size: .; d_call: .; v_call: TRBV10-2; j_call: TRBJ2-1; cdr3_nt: TGCGCCAGCAGTGACCCGAGCTCCTACAATGAGCAGTTCTTC; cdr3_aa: CASSDPSSYNEQFF
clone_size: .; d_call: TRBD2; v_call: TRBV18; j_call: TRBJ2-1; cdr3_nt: TGTGCCAGCTCACCCCCCCTAGCGGGAGGCCTAGGTGTCTCCTACAATGAGCAGTTCTTC; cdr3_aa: CASSPPLAGGLGVSYNEQFF
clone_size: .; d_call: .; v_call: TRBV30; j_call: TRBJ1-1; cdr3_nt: TGTGCCTGGAGTGTCCTCCGGGGGCACCAATTCTCGAACACTGAAGCTTTCTTT; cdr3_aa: CAWSVLRGHQFSNTEAFF
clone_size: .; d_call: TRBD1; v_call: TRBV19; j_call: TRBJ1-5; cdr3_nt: TGTGCCAGTAGTATAGGGGGCCCCGGGACAGTTAGCAATCAGCCCCAGCATTTT; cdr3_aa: CASSIGGPGTVSNQPQHF
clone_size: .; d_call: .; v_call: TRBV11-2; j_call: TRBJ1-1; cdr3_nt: TGTGCCAGCAGCTTAGGAAGGCACACTGAAGCTTTCTTT; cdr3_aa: CASSLGRHTEAFF